This TCR beta chain originates from a study of molecular identifiers for immune sequencing clone quantification. Study-wide context: Replicate RNA from roughly 21,000 or 96,000 naive CD8 T cells formed five aliquots; four were sequenced.

Naive CD8 T cells were picked out by sorting for CD8+CD4-CCR7+CD45RA+. Using its own MiXCR run on the PCR reads, TCRdb lists one record per CDR3 protein. The sample yields 600,000 to 650,000 distinct CDR3 sequences, 20% seen once. V was pared by 8 bases and J by 3 bases, with 7 bases between. This CDR3 contains 12 residues. The germline CDR1 and CDR2 sequences are SNHLY and FYNNEI. What was sequenced was naive CD8+ T cells from blood, with Jurkat cell RNA spiked in. The sample's subset: FACS-sorted CD8+CD4-CCR7+CD45RA+ naive T cells. The TCR sequence derives from a human donor in good health. Some libraries in this study had Jurkat cell RNA spiked in. The chain links TRBV2 to TRBJ2-2; D unresolved. The DNA of the CDR3 is TGTGCCAGCGGCAGAGACACCGGGGAGCTGTTTTTT. Its translation is CASGRDTGELFF. The full variable domain, completed using reference TRBV2 and TRBJ2-2, is EPEVTQTPSHQVTQMGQEVILRCVPISNHLYFYWYRQILGQKVEFLVSFYNNEISEKSEIFDDQFSVERPDGSNFTLKIRSTKLEDSAMYFCASGRDTGELFFGEGSRLTVL.